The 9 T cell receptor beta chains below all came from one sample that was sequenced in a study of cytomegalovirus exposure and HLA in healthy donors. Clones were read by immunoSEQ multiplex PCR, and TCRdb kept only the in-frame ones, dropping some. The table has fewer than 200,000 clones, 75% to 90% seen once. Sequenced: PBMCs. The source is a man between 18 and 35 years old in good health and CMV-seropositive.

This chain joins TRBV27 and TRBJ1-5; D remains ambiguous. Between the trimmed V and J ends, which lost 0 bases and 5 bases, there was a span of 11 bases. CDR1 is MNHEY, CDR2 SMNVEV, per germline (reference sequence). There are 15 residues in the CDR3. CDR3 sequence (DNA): TGTGCCAGCAGTTTATCGTTTCTAAGCGATCAGCCCCAGCATTTT. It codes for CASSLSFLSDQPQHF.

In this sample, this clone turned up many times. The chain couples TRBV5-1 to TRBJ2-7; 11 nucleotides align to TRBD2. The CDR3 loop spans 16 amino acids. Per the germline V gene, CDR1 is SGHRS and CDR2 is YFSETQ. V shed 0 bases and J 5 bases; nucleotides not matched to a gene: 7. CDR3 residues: CASSLAIAGGPDEQYF. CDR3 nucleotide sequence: TGCGCCAGCAGCTTGGCGATAGCGGGAGGGCCCGACGAGCAGTACTTC. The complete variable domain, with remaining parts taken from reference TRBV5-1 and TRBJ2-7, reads KAGVTQTPRYLIKTRGQQVTLSCSPISGHRSVSWYQQTPGQGLQFLFEYFSETQRNKGNFPGRFSGRQFSNSRSEMNVSTLELGDSALYLCASSLAIAGGPDEQYFGPGTRLTVT.

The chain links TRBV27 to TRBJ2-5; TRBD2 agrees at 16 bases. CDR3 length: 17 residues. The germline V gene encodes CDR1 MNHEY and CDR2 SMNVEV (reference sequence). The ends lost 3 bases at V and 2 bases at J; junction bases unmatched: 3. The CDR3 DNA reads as TGTGCCAGCAGTTTCTCGGGACTAGCGGGAGGGCAAGAGACCCAGTACTTC. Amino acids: CASSFSGLAGGQETQYF.

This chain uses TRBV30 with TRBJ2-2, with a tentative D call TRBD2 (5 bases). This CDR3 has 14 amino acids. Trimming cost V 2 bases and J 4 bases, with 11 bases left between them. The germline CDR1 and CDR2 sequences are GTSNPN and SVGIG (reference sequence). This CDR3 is CAWSIGLTTGELFF. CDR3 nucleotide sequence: TGTGCCTGGAGTATCGGACTTACCACCGGGGAGCTGTTTTTT.

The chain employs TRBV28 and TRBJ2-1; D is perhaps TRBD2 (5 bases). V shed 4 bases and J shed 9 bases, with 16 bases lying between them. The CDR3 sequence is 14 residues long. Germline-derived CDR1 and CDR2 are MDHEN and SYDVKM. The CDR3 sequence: CASSSDRPRVEQFF. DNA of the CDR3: TGTGCCAGCAGTTCCGACCGCCCGAGGGTTGAGCAGTTCTTC.

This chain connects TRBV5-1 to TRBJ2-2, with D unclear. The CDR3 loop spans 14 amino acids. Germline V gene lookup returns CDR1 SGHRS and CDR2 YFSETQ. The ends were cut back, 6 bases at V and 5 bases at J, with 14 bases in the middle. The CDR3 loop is CASTMRPRTGELFF. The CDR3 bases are TGCGCCAGCACCATGCGGCCGAGGACCGGGGAGCTGTTTTTT.

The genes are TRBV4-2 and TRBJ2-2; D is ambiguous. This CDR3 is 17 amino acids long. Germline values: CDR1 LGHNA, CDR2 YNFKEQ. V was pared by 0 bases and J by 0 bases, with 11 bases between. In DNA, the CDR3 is TGTGCCAGCAGCCAAGATAATCCGGTGACGAACACCGGGGAGCTGTTTTTT. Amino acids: CASSQDNPVTNTGELFF.

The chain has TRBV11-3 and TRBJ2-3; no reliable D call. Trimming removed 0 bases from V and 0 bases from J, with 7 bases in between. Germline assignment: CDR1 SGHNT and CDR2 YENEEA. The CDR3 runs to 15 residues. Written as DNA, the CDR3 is TGTGCCAGCAGCTTAGACTACCCCAGCACAGATACGCAGTATTTT. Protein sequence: CASSLDYPSTDTQYF. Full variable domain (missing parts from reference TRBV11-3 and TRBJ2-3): EAGVVQSPRYKIIEKKQPVAFWCNPISGHNTLYWYLQNLGQGPELLIRYENEEAVDDSQLPKDRFSAERLKGVDSTLKIQPAELGDSAVYLCASSLDYPSTDTQYFGPGTRLTVL.

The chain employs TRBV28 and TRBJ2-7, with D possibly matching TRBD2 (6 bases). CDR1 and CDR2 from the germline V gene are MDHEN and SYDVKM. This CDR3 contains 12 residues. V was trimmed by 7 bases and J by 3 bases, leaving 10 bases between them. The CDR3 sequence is CASTLGGYEQYF. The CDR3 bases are TGTGCCAGCACCCTCGGGGGCTACGAGCAGTACTTC.